The rows below give T cell receptor beta chains drawn from one sample of a study of blood T cells in healthy people across ages. TCRdb recomputed calls from the 5' RACE reads with MiXCR, one row per CDR3 protein. The sample records about 970,000 distinct CDR3 sequences, roughly 51% being singletons. The sequenced material came from blood. Source of these receptors: a woman aged 55-69 years in good health. Each CDR3 is given with its conserved first and last residue. A D gene is named only where the DNA matches it firmly. A clone size is listed for some rows: how often the clone was seen (once, few, many), or a class if it is expanded.

abundance,v_gene,j_gene,d_gene,CDR3nt,CDR3aa
NA,TRBV29-1,TRBJ2-5,NA,TGCAGCGTTCTCCACGGCCAAGAGACCCAGTACTTC,CSVLHGQETQYF
few,TRBV21-1,TRBJ2-3,NA,TGTGCCAGCAGCAACCCCCCAGGAGACCCTAGCACAGATACGCAGTATTTT,CASSNPPGDPSTDTQYF
NA,TRBV6-5,TRBJ2-7,NA,TGTGCCAGCAGTTACGACGCCGGGACAACGTACGAGCAGTACTTC,CASSYDAGTTYEQYF
few,TRBV4-1,TRBJ2-5,TRBD2,TGCGCCAGCAGCCAATTGCCCGGGGTCTACGCGGGAGTAAAGACCCAGTACTTC,CASSQLPGVYAGVKTQYF
NA,TRBV27,TRBJ2-7,NA,TGTGCCAGCAGTTTATCGCCGTATCTGGTCGAGCAGTACTTC,CASSLSPYLVEQYF
NA,TRBV14,TRBJ2-4,TRBD2,TGTGCCAGCAGCGGGGAGGGAGCCAAAAACATTCAGTACTTC,CASSGEGAKNIQYF
few,TRBV6-1,TRBJ2-7,TRBD2,TGTGCCAGCAGCGCTCCCAGCGGGAGGGCCTCTGAGCAGTACTTC,CASSAPSGRASEQYF
NA,TRBV12-3/TRBV12-4,TRBJ2-7,NA,TGTGCCAGCAGTCCTAGCGAGACTGTCAATGAGGAGCAGTACTTC,CASSPSETVNEEQYF
NA,TRBV12-3/TRBV12-4,TRBJ1-6,NA,TGTGCCAGCACCTGGGGACGTAGGGATTCACCCCTCCACTTT,CASTWGRRDSPLHF
NA,TRBV18,TRBJ2-5,NA,TGTGCCAGCTCACCACCGTCGGGGAAGGAAGAGACCCAGTACTTC,CASSPPSGKEETQYF
NA,TRBV7-9,TRBJ2-5,NA,TGTGCCAGCAGCTTAGGGCGGGACAGTTGGCAAGAGACCCAGTACTTC,CASSLGRDSWQETQYF
few,TRBV5-1,TRBJ2-2,NA,TGCGCCAGCAGCTTGAGGGGGAACTCGAACACCGGGGAGCTGTTTTTT,CASSLRGNSNTGELFF
NA,TRBV27,TRBJ2-1,NA,TGTGCCAGCAGTTCGCTCCAGGGCGCCTACAATGAGCAGTTCTTC,CASSSLQGAYNEQFF
few,TRBV4-3,TRBJ2-3,NA,TGCGCCAGCAGCCAAGGGTCTAGCCGCACAGATACGCAGTATTTT,CASSQGSSRTDTQYF
few,TRBV5-6,TRBJ2-5,NA,TGTGCCAGCAGTTCAGACCGAGAACTTGGGGCCCAGTACTTC,CASSSDRELGAQYF
NA,TRBV2,TRBJ2-3,TRBD2,TGTGCCAGCAGTGGACAAGGGGGACTAGCGGGCACAGATACGCAGTATTTT,CASSGQGGLAGTDTQYF
NA,TRBV3-1,TRBJ2-7,NA,TGTGCCAGCAGCCAACCCCCTCGACAGGACTACTCCTACGAGCAGTACTTC,CASSQPPRQDYSYEQYF
once,TRBV28,TRBJ2-5,NA,TGTGCCAGCAATACTTACAGGGTAATAAAAGAGACCCAGTACTTC,CASNTYRVIKETQYF
few,TRBV27,TRBJ1-5,TRBD1,TGTGCCAGCAGTGCCGACAGGGGCGGCAATCAGCCCCAGCATTTT,CASSADRGGNQPQHF
NA,TRBV18,TRBJ1-4,NA,TGTGCCAGCTCACGACAGGCAAACAATGAAAAACTGTTTTTT,CASSRQANNEKLFF
NA,TRBV7-9,TRBJ2-1,NA,TGTGCCAGCAGCTCTTCTTGGGCCCCCTACAATGAGCAGTTCTTC,CASSSSWAPYNEQFF
NA,TRBV20-1,TRBJ2-3,NA,TGCAGTGCTAGAGAAGATGACATAGCTAGCACAGATACGCAGTATTTT,CSAREDDIASTDTQYF
few,TRBV25-1,TRBJ2-5,NA,TGTGCCAGCAGTGAATTGGAGTTTCAAGAGACCCAGTACTTC,CASSELEFQETQYF
once,TRBV9,TRBJ1-1,NA,TGTGCCAGCAGCCCCCCGTTGAAGGGGAATGCTGAAGCTTTCTTT,CASSPPLKGNAEAFF
NA,TRBV2,TRBJ1-6,NA,TGTGCCAGCAGGATAGGGAATAACCCTAATTCACCCCTCCACTTT,CASRIGNNPNSPLHF
many,TRBV7-8,TRBJ2-3,NA,TGTGCCAGCAGCGGAACGACAGGTACGGCGCAGTATTTT,CASSGTTGTAQYF
NA,TRBV21-1,TRBJ2-7,NA,TGTGCCAGCAGCAGGATTGAAGGGACTAGCGGGAGCTACGAGCAGTACTTC,CASSRIEGTSGSYEQYF
once,TRBV12-3/TRBV12-4,TRBJ2-3,NA,TGTGCCACGACCGGGGCGGATACGCAGTATTTT,CATTGADTQYF
NA,TRBV28,TRBJ2-5,NA,TGTGCCAGCACCTATGAGGGTGCGGGGGAGACCCAGTACTTC,CASTYEGAGETQYF
few,TRBV25-1,TRBJ1-5,NA,TGTGCCAGCAGTGCCCCAGGGGAAGGTCAGCCCCAGCATTTT,CASSAPGEGQPQHF
NA,TRBV6-1,TRBJ1-1,NA,TGTGCCAGCACGTGGCGGGGACTTGAAGCTTTCTTT,CASTWRGLEAFF
NA,TRBV15,TRBJ1-5,TRBD1,TGTGCCACCAGCAGAGAGCGGGACAGGGGATACAAGGCCCAGCATTTT,CATSRERDRGYKAQHF
NA,TRBV5-1,TRBJ2-1,NA,TGCGCCAGCAGCTTATCCCCGTACGATGAGCAGTTCTTC,CASSLSPYDEQFF
few,TRBV9,TRBJ2-7,TRBD1,TGTGCCAGCAGCACAGACGGGACAGGGAATGAGCAGTACTTC,CASSTDGTGNEQYF
few,TRBV5-1,TRBJ2-2,TRBD2,TGCGCCAGCAGATTCAGCGGGATCAACACCGGGGAGCTGTTTTTT,CASRFSGINTGELFF
NA,TRBV20-1,TRBJ2-3,TRBD2,TGCAGTGCTAGTGGACTAGCGACCACAGATACGCAGTATTTT,CSASGLATTDTQYF
NA,TRBV7-9,TRBJ2-5,NA,TGTGCCAGCAGCTCTCTGCTTGCCTCCTCGCAAGAGACCCAGTACTTC,CASSSLLASSQETQYF
once,TRBV5-1,TRBJ2-3,TRBD2,TGCGCCAGCAGCGGAGCCGGGACTAGCGATCCAGATACGCAGTATTTT,CASSGAGTSDPDTQYF
NA,TRBV6-5,TRBJ2-5,TRBD1,TGTGCCAGCAGTTACTCGATGAATACAGGGGGCGCCTGGGAGCGGTACTTC,CASSYSMNTGGAWERYF
once,TRBV20-1,TRBJ2-7,NA,TGCAGTGCGGTAGCAGGAGGGCCTAACTACGAGCAGTACTTC,CSAVAGGPNYEQYF
NA,TRBV6-6,TRBJ1-6,TRBD1,TGTGCCAGCAGTGTGGACAGGGCAGGTTCACCCCTCCACTTT,CASSVDRAGSPLHF
NA,TRBV15,TRBJ1-1,TRBD1,TGTGCCACCAGCAGACAACCCTCGGACAGGCAGAACACTGAAGCTTTCTTT,CATSRQPSDRQNTEAFF
NA,TRBV29-1,TRBJ2-7,TRBD1,TGCAGCGTTTCTGATCCCGGGACAGCCTTCTACGAGCAGTACTTC,CSVSDPGTAFYEQYF
NA,TRBV28,TRBJ2-7,NA,TGTGCCAGCAGTTGGAGCTTGGAAGGATCCTACAATGAGCAGTACTTC,CASSWSLEGSYNEQYF
few,TRBV12-3/TRBV12-4,TRBJ2-7,NA,TGTGCCAGCAGCCGGGATACTGTGGACGAGCAGTACTTC,CASSRDTVDEQYF
NA,TRBV7-9,TRBJ1-2,NA,TGTGCCAGCAGCGAAGTAGGCAGGGGTGGCTACACCTTC,CASSEVGRGGYTF
NA,TRBV28,TRBJ2-1,NA,TGTGCCAGCAGTTTAGGATCGGGGGCCGGCAATGAGCAGTTCTTC,CASSLGSGAGNEQFF
NA,TRBV20-1,TRBJ1-6,NA,TGCAGGGCTAGAGGTATTCGGTCACCCCTCCACTTT,CRARGIRSPLHF
few,TRBV28,TRBJ1-2,NA,TGTGCCAGCACGGAACCCCCGGGAGGCTACACCTTC,CASTEPPGGYTF
NA,TRBV6-2/TRBV6-3,TRBJ2-1,TRBD2,TGTGCCAGCAGTTCTCGCGGGAGTTCCTGGGGAAATGAGCAGTTCTTC,CASSSRGSSWGNEQFF
NA,TRBV12-3/TRBV12-4,TRBJ2-7,NA,TGTGCCAGCAGTTTAGGCTTAGCGACCGGCGAGCAGTACTTC,CASSLGLATGEQYF
NA,TRBV28,TRBJ2-5,NA,TGTGCCAGCAGTTCGCCCGGTGGTAGCGTGAAGACCCAGTACTTC,CASSSPGGSVKTQYF